Below, 18 T cell receptor beta chains from the same sample are listed, as sequenced in a study of T cells in Graves' hyperthyroidism and ophthalmopathy. Amplified TCR beta CDR3 regions came from RNA transcripts. Carried out on the TCR CDR3, a first-round RT-PCR used the HTBI primer set. MiXCR, run by TCRdb on the multiplex PCR reads, gives a single entry per CDR3 protein. This table has a few hundred thousand distinct CDR3 sequences, around a sixth appearing once. The sequenced material came from blood. The receptors derive from a woman between 40 and 55 years old with Graves' ophthalmopathy.

This clonotype was observed at least ten times. As DNA, the CDR3 is TGTGCCAGCAGTCCTGGACTAGCGGGAGGACGCTTCTACGAGCAGTACTTC. It translates to CASSPGLAGGRFYEQYF. This chain joins TRBV28 and TRBJ2-7; 14 nucleotides agree with TRBD2. There are 17 residues in the CDR3. Germline V gene lookup returns CDR1 MDHEN and CDR2 SYDVKM. J lost 3 bases, V lost 5 bases, and 9 bases had no gene match.

This clonotype was recorded at least ten times. The chain carries TRBV10-1 and TRBJ2-7, with D uncertain. CDR3 length: 10 residues. Germline V CDR1 and CDR2: WNHNN, SYGVQD (reference sequence). Between the trimmed V and J ends, which lost 6 bases and 3 bases, there was a span of 3 bases. The CDR3 sequence: CASRIYEQYF. The CDR3 region has the DNA TGCGCCAGCAGGATCTACGAGCAGTACTTC.

Many counts were recorded for this clonotype. The chain recombines TRBV6-5 with TRBJ1-1; TRBD1 agrees at 7 bases. Germline V gives CDR1 MNHEY, CDR2 SVGAGI. The V segment lost 5 bases and the J segment 4 bases; nucleotides outside the gene matches: 1. This CDR3 contains 12 residues. CDR3 sequence (DNA): TGTGCCAGCAGTACAGGGGTCACTGAAGCTTTCTTT. Its protein product is CASSTGVTEAFF.

This clonotype has a count of ten or more. This rearrangement joins TRBV6-5 to TRBJ2-2, with D perhaps matching TRBD2 (6 bases). There are 14 residues in the CDR3. V lost 10 bases and J lost 3, with 15 bases in between. Germline V lookup: CDR1 MNHEY, CDR2 SVGAGI. The CDR3 spells CATRSWRDTGELFF. CDR3 sequence (DNA): TGTGCCACGCGATCTTGGAGGGACACCGGGGAGCTGTTTTTT.

This clonotype was detected many times. The chain employs TRBV6-1 and TRBJ1-1; possible D gene TRBD1, 5 bases. The CDR3 totals 17 residues. Between the trimmed V and J ends, which lost 6 bases and 0 bases, there was a span of 20 bases. Germline loops: CDR1 MNHNS, CDR2 SASEGT. The DNA for the CDR3 is TGTGCCAGCAGGGAGGGGATCCGAACGCGGATGAACACTGAAGCTTTCTTT. Its translation: CASREGIRTRMNTEAFF.

There are many counts of this clonotype. The V call is TRBV9, the J call TRBJ2-2; TRBD1 aligns across 9 bases. The trim removed 3 bases at V and 5 bases at J, leaving 8 bases unmatched. The CDR3 covers 16 residues. In germline, CDR1 is SGDLS, CDR2 YYNGEE. CDR3: CASSARQGEWTGELFF. In nucleotides, the CDR3 is TGTGCCAGCAGCGCTCGACAGGGGGAGTGGACCGGGGAGCTGTTTTTT.

This clonotype was seen many times. V is TRBV12-3 or TRBV12-4 and J is TRBJ2-2; D not resolved. The V and J ends lost 1 base and 6 bases respectively, with 9 bases between them. The CDR3 loop spans 14 amino acids. The chain's CDR3 is CASSLGRRAGELFF. CDR3 nucleotides: TGTGCCAGCAGTTTAGGGAGAAGGGCCGGGGAGCTGTTTTTT.

Many counts were recorded for this clonotype. The CDR3 DNA sequence: TGCGCCAGCAGCCTCCAACCCGGGACAGGGATGTACACTGAAGCTTTCTTT. Translation gives CASSLQPGTGMYTEAFF. V is TRBV5-1 and J is TRBJ1-1; TRBD1 matches 9 bases. The germline V gene has CDR1 SGHRS and CDR2 YFSETQ. The CDR3 runs 17 residues. V gave up 4 bases and J gave up 3 bases; unmatched junction bases: 13.

Ten or more counts support this clonotype. The rearrangement uses TRBV2 and TRBJ2-7, with 8 bases matching TRBD1. After removal of 5 bases from V and 2 bases from J, the junction contained 5 bases not matched to a gene. Per germline, CDR1 SNHLY and CDR2 FYNNEI. This CDR3 has 14 residues. CDR3 DNA: TGTGCCAGCAGTCGGATCAGGGGGCCCTACGAGCAGTACTTC. It translates to CASSRIRGPYEQYF. The entire variable domain, with the rest obtained from reference TRBV2 and TRBJ2-7, is as follows: EPEVTQTPSHQVTQMGQEVILRCVPISNHLYFYWYRQILGQKVEFLVSFYNNEISEKSEIFDDQFSVERPDGSNFTLKIRSTKLEDSAMYFCASSRIRGPYEQYFGPGTRLTVT.

This clonotype appeared many times. The V gene is TRBV30, the J gene TRBJ2-7; D possibly corresponds to TRBD2 (7 bases). Trimming took off 0 bases at V and 1 base at J, with 16 bases between the two ends. Germline lookup yields CDR1 GTSNPN and CDR2 SVGIG (reference sequence). CDR3 size: 16 residues. CDR3 in DNA: TGTGCCTGGAGTGTACGGGGAGGGGGGGCATCCTACGAGCAGTACTTC. It encodes CAWSVRGGGASYEQYF.

This chain uses TRBV24-1 with TRBJ2-7, with D unresolved. Germline loops: CDR1 KGHDR, CDR2 SFDVKD. The CDR3 is made up of 15 amino acids. V shed 7 bases and J shed 2 bases, with 17 bases lying between them. CDR3 sequence: CATSDRLEPTYEQYF. CDR3 nucleotide sequence: TGTGCCACCAGCGATAGGCTGGAGCCTACCTACGAGCAGTACTTC.

This clonotype appeared many times. The chain joins TRBV10-3 to TRBJ2-6; D not resolved. This CDR3 region has 15 residues. CDR1 ENHRY and CDR2 SYGVKD come from the germline V gene. The V and J ends lost 6 bases and 2 bases respectively, with 11 bases between them. The CDR3 sequence is CAISPGTAGANVLTF. The CDR3 DNA sequence: TGTGCCATCAGCCCAGGCACGGCTGGGGCCAACGTCCTGACTTTC.

The sample holds many counts of this clonotype. The gene calls are TRBV2 and TRBJ2-7; the match to TRBD2 covers 11 bases. The CDR3 length is 16 residues. The ends lost 1 base at V and 3 bases at J; junction bases unmatched: 5. CDR1 and CDR2 from the germline V gene are SNHLY and FYNNEI. The CDR3 DNA reads TGTGCCAGCAGTGAAGGACTAGCGGGAACAGGCTACGAGCAGTACTTC. Protein sequence: CASSEGLAGTGYEQYF.

This clonotype was seen only a few times. Here the CDR3 DNA reads TGTGCCAGCAGCTTGTTGACCCAGGAATCCTACGAGCAGTACTTC. It is translated as CASSLLTQESYEQYF. The chain is built from TRBV11-2 and TRBJ2-7; D not resolved. Germline assignment: CDR1 SGHAT and CDR2 FQNNGV. The CDR3 spans 15 residues. V lost 3 bases to trimming and J lost 1 base, with 13 bases between them.

This clonotype was seen at least ten times. This chain connects TRBV19 to TRBJ1-1; D gene uncertain. This CDR3 contains 11 residues. Germline CDR1 LNHDA, CDR2 SQIVND (reference sequence). V was clipped by 10 bases and J by 4 bases, with 10 bases between them. CDR3 DNA sequence: TGTGCCACCACCAAGGCCACTGAAGCTTTCTTT. It encodes CATTKATEAFF.

This clonotype was seen ten or more times. The genes are TRBV20-1 and TRBJ2-4, with D perhaps given as TRBD1 or TRBD2 (5 bases each). Trimming stripped 6 bases from V and 8 bases from J, with 11 bases between. Germline V CDR1 and CDR2: DFQATT, SNEGSKA (reference sequence). CDR3 length equals 11 residues. As DNA, the CDR3 is TGCAGTGCATGGGGGAGTGACATTCAGTACTTC. Its translation: CSAWGSDIQYF.

In this sample, this clonotype turned up many times. The CDR3: CAIRADRGIYEQYF. CDR3 sequence (DNA): TGTGCCATCAGAGCGGACAGGGGGATCTACGAGCAGTACTTC. This chain connects TRBV10-3 to TRBJ2-7, with 10 bases matching TRBD1. Trimming cost V 6 bases and J 3 bases; bases outside gene matches: 5. Germline assignment: CDR1 ENHRY and CDR2 SYGVKD. This CDR3 is built from 14 residues.

At least ten counts were recorded for this clonotype. In DNA, the CDR3 is TGTGCCAGCAGTTTAATAGGGGGCCCCCGTAACTATGGCTACACCTTC. As protein: CASSLIGGPRNYGYTF. The chain joins TRBV27 to TRBJ1-2, with TRBD1 identical over 7 bases. Losses at the gene ends were 2 bases for V and 1 base for J; bases not matched to a gene: 7. The CDR3 is 16 residues long. Germline V lookup: CDR1 MNHEY, CDR2 SMNVEV (reference sequence).